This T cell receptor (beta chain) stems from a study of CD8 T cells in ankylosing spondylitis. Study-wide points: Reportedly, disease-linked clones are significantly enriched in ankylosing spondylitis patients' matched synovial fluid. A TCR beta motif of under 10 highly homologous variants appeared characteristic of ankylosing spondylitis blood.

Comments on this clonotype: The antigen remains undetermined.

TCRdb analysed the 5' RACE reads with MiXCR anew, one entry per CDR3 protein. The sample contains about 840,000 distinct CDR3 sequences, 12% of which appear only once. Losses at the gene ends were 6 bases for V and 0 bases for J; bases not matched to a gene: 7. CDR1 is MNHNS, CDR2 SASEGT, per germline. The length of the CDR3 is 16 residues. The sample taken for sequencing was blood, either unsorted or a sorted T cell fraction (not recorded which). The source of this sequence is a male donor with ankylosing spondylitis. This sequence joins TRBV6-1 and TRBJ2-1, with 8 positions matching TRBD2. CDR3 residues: CASSLSGGSSYNEQFF. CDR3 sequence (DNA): TGTGCCAGCAGCCTCAGCGGGGGCAGCTCCTACAATGAGCAGTTCTTC.